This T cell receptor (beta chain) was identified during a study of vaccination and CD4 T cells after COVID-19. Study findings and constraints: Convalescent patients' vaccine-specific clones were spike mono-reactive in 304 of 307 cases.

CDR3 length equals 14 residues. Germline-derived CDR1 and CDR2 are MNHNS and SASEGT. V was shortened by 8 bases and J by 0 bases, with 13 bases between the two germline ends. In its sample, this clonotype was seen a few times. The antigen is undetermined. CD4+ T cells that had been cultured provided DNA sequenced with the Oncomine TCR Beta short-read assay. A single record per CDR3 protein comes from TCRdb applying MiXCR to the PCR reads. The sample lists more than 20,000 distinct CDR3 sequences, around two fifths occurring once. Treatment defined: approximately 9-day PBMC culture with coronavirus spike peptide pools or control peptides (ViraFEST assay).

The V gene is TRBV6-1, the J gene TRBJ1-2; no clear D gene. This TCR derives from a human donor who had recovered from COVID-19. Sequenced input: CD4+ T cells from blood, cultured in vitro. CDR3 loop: CASSRARTNYGYTF. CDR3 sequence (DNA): TGTGCCAGCTCCCGGGCGAGAACTAACTATGGCTACACCTTC.